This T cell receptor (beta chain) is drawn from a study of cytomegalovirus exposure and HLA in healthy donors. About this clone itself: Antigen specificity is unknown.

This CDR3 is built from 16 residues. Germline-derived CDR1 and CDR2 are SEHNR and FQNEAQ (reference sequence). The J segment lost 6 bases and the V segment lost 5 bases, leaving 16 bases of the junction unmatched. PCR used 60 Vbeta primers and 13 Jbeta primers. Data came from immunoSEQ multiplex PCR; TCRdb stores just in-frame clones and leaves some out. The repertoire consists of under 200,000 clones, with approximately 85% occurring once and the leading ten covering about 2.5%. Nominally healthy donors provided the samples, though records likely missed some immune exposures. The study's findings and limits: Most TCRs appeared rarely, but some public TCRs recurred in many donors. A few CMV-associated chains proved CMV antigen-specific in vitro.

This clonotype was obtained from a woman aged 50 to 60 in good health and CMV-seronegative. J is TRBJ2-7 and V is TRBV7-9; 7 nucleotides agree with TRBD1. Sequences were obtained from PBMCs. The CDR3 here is CASSPLLGQQPFEQYF. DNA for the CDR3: TGTGCCAGCAGCCCCCTACTGGGACAGCAACCTTTCGAGCAGTACTTC.